This T cell receptor (beta chain) is from a study of blood T cells in healthy people across ages. Findings and limits, study-wide: A strong correlation was found between TCR beta diversity and the percentage of naive T cells.

From germline, CDR1 is MNHNY and CDR2 SVGAGI (reference sequence). This CDR3 contains 15 residues. Turning to this clonotype: The antigen is undetermined.

Each donor's blood draw was approximately 10 milliliters of peripheral blood. They isolated at least 7 million PBMCs from each sample. Total RNA extracted from each sample amounted to at least 5.5 micrograms. Next came a second PCR, run for about 6 to 12 cycles, which used a sample-barcoded 5' primer along with a J-beta primer mix. Via MiXCR, TCRdb re-called the 5' RACE reads, giving one row per CDR3 protein. The data hold 1.5 million to 2 million distinct CDR3 sequences, with about two fifths observed a single time. Sequenced sample: blood. This clonotype was obtained from a human donor in good health. The chain joins TRBV6-6 to TRBJ2-4; tentatively, D is TRBD1 (6 bases). The DNA end is more similar to TRBJ2-7, so the J call may be wrong. The CDR3 protein is CASSSGQLVVIEQYF. CDR3 bases: TGTGCCAGCAGTTCTGGACAGCTTGTAGTCATCGAGCAGTACTTC.